This T cell receptor (beta chain) emerged from a study of blood T cells in healthy people across ages. Extraction yielded at least 5 micrograms of total RNA per sample. With a J-beta primer mix and a sample-barcoded 5' primer, a second PCR ran about 7 to 12 cycles. MiXCR, run by TCRdb on the 5' RACE reads, gives a single entry per CDR3 protein. The sample shows around 1,000,000 distinct CDR3 sequences, roughly two fifths of them seen only once. Sequenced input: blood. The source of this sequence is a man in his late teens or twenties in good health.

The CDR3 here is CASSPPEPDCGYTF. CDR3 bases: TGTGCCAGCAGCCCTCCCGAGCCTGATTGTGGCTACACCTTC. V is TRBV21-1 and J is TRBJ1-2. TRBV21-1 is recorded as a pseudogene. The CDR3 is 14 residues long.